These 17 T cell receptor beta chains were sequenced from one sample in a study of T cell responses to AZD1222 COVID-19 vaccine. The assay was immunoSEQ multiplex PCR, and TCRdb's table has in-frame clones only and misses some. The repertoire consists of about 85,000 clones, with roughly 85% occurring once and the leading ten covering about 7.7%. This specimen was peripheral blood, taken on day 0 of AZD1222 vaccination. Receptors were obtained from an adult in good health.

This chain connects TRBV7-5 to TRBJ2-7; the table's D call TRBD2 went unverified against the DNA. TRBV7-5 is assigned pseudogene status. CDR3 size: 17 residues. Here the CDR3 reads CVRSLALAGDLPYEQYF. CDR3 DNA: TGTGTCAGAAGCTTAGCGCTAGCGGGCGACCTTCCCTACGAGCAGTACTTC.

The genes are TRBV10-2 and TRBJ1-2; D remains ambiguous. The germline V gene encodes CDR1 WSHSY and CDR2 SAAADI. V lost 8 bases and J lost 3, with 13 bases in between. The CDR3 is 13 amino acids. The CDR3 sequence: CASGDKVHYGYTF. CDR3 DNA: TGCGCCAGCGGAGACAAGGTACACTATGGCTACACCTTC.

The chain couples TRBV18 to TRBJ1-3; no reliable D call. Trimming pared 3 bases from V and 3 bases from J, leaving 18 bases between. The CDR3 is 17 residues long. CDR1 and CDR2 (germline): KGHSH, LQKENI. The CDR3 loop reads CASSPPSSGSIGNTIYF. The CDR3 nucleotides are TGTGCCAGCTCACCCCCGAGTTCCGGCAGTATTGGAAACACCATATATTTT.

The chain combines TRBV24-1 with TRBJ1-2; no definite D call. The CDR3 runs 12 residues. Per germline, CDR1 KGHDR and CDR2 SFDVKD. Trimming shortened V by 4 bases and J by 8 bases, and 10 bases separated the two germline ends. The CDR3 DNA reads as TGTGCCACCAGTGACCCGTCAGGAGGCTACACCTTC. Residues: CATSDPSGGYTF.

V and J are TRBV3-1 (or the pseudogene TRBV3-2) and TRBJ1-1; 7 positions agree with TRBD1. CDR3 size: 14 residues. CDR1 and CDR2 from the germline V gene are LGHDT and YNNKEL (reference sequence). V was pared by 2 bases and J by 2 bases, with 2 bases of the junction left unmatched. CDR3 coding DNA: TGTGCCAGCAGCCAACAAGGGGGCAACACTGAAGCTTTCTTT. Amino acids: CASSQQGGNTEAFF.

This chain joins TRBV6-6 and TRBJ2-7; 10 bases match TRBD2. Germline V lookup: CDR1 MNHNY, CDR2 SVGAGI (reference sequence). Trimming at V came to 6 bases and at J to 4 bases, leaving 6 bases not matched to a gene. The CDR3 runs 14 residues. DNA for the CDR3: TGTGCCAGCAGACCTACTAGCGGGGTATACGAGCAGTACTTC. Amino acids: CASRPTSGVYEQYF.

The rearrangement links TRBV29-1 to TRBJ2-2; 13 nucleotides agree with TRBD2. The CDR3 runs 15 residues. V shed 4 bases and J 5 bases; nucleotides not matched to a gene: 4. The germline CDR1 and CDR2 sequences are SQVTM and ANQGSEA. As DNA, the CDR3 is TGCAGCGTTGCAACGACTAGCGGGGGGACCGGGGAGCTGTTTTTT. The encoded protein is CSVATTSGGTGELFF.

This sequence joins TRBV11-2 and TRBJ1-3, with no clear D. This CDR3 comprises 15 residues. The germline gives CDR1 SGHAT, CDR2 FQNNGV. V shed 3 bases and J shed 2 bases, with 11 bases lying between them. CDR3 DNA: TGTGCCAGCAGCTTTTCCTCAGGCGCTGGAAACACCATATATTTT. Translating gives CASSFSSGAGNTIYF. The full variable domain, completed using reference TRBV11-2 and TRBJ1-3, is EAGVAQSPRYKIIEKRQSVAFWCNPISGHATLYWYQQILGQGPKLLIQFQNNGVVDDSQLPKDRFSAERLKGVDSTLKIQPAKLEDSAVYLCASSFSSGAGNTIYFGEGSWLTVV.

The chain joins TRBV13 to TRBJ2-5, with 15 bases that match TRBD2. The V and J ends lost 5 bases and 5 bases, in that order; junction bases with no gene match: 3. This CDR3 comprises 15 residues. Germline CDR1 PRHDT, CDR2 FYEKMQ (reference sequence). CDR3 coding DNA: TGTGCCAGCAGCCCAGGGACTAGCGGGAGGGAGACCCAGTACTTC. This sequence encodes CASSPGTSGRETQYF. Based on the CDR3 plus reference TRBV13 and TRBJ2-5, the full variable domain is AAGVIQSPRHLIKEKRETATLKCYPIPRHDTVYWYQQGPGQDPQFLISFYEKMQSDKGSIPDRFSAQQFSDYHSELNMSSLELGDSALYFCASSPGTSGRETQYFGPGTRLLVL.

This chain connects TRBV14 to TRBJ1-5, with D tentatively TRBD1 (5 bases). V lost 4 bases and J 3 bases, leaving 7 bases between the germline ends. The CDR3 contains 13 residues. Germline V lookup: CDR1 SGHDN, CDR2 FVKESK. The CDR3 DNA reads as TGTGCCAGCAGCCGGGGCTTCAATCAGCCCCAGCATTTT. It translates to CASSRGFNQPQHF.

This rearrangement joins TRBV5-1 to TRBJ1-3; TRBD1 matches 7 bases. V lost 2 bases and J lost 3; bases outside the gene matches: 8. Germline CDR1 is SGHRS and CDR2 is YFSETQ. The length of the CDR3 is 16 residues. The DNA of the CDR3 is TGCGCCAGCAGCTTTGCGGGACAGCATTTTGGAAACACCATATATTTT. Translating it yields CASSFAGQHFGNTIYF.

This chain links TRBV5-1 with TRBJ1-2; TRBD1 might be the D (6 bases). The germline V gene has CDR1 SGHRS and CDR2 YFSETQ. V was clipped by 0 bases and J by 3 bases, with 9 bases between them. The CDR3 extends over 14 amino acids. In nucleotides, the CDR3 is TGCGCCAGCAGCTTGGAGGCAGGGGACTATGGCTACACCTTC. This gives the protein CASSLEAGDYGYTF.

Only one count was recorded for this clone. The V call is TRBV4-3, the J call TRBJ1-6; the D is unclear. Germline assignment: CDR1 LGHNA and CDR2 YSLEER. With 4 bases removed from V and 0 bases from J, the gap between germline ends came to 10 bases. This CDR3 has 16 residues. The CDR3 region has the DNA TGCGCCAGCAGCCGAGAGAGGTTCTCCTATAATTCACCCCTCCACTTT. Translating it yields CASSRERFSYNSPLHF.

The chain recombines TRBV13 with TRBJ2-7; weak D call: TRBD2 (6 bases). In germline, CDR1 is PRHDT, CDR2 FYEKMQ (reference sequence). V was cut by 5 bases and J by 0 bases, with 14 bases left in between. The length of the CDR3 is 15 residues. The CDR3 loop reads CASSLLLAHSYEQYF. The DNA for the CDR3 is TGTGCCAGCAGCCTACTTCTAGCGCACTCCTACGAGCAGTACTTC.

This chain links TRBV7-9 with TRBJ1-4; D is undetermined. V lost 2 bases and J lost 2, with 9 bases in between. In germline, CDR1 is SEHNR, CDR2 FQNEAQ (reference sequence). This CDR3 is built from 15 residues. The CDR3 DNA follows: TGTGCCAGCAGCTTACCGACACTCACTAATGAAAAACTGTTTTTT. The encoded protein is CASSLPTLTNEKLFF. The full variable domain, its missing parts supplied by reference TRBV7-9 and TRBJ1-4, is DTGVSQNPRHKITKRGQNVTFRCDPISEHNRLYWYRQTLGQGPEFLTYFQNEAQLEKSRLLSDRFSAERPKGSFSTLEIQRTEQGDSAMYLCASSLPTLTNEKLFFGSGTQLSVL.

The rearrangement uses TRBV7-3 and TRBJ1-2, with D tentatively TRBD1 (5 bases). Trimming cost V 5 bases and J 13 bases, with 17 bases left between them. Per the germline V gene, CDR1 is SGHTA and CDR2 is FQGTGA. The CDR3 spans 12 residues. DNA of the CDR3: TGTGCCAGCAGCCCGGCGGCGGGGGACCGCACCTTC. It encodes CASSPAAGDRTF. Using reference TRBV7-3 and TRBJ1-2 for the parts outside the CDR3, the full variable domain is GAGVSQTPSNKVTEKGKYVELRCDPISGHTALYWYRQSLGQGPEFLIYFQGTGAADDSGLPNDRFFAVRPEGSVSTLKIQRTERGDSAVYLCASSPAAGDRTFGSGTRLTVV.

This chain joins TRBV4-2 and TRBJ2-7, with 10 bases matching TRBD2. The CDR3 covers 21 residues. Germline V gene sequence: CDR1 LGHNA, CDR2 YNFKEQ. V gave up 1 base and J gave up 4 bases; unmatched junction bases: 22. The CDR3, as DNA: TGTGCCAGCAGCCAAGTGCAAGCGCCGGGACTAGCGAGCTTGAATACTTACGAGCAGTACTTC. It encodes CASSQVQAPGLASLNTYEQYF.